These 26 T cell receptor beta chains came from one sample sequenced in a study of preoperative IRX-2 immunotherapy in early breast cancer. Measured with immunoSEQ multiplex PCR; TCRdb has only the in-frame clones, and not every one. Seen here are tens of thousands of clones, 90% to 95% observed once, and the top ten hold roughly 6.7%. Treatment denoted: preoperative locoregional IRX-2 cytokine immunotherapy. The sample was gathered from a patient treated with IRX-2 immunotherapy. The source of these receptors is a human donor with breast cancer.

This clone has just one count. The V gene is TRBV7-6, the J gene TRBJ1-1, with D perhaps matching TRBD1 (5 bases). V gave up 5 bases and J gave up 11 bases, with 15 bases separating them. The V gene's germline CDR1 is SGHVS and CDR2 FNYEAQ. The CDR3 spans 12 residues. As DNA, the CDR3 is TGTGCCAGCAGCCCCTTGGGGGTTGATGCTTTCTTT. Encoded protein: CASSPLGVDAFF.

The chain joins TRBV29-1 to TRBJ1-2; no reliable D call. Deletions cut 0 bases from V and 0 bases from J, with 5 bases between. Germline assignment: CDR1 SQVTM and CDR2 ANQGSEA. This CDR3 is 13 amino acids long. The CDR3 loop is CSVEESTNYGYTF. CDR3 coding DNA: TGCAGCGTTGAAGAAAGTACTAACTATGGCTACACCTTC.

CDR3 coding DNA: TGTGCCAGCAGTTTTAGCGAGACCCAGTACTTC. It translates to CASSFSETQYF. The J gene is TRBJ2-5, the V gene TRBV28; D unclear. Germline CDR1 and CDR2: MDHEN and SYDVKM. This CDR3 spans 11 amino acids. The V end was cut by 3 bases, the J end by 5 bases, with 4 bases between.

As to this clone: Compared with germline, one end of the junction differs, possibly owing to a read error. CDR3 DNA: TGTGCCAGCAACTCACAGGGGAATCTGCCCCAGCATTTT. Residues: CASNSQGNLPQHF. This chain links TRBV6-1 with TRBJ1-5, with TRBD1 matching over 7 bases. Germline-derived CDR1 and CDR2 are MNHNS and SASEGT. This CDR3 contains 13 residues.

The CDR3 loop is CASSHPLLAGGSALETQYF. The DNA of the CDR3 is TGTGCCAGCAGCCACCCACTTCTAGCGGGGGGGAGCGCGTTAGAGACCCAGTACTTC. The rearrangement links TRBV14 to TRBJ2-5, with 12 bases matching TRBD2. The CDR3 sequence is 19 residues long. Germline CDR1 SGHDN, CDR2 FVKESK. V lost 3 bases to trimming and J lost 4 bases; unmatched junction nucleotides: 15.

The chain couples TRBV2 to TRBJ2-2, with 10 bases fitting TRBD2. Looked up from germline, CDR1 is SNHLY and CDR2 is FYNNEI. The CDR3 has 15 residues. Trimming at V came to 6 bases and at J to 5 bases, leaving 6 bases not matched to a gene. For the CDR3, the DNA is TGTGCCAGCAGGCTAGCGGGAGTACGGACCGGGGAGCTGTTTTTT. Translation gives CASRLAGVRTGELFF.

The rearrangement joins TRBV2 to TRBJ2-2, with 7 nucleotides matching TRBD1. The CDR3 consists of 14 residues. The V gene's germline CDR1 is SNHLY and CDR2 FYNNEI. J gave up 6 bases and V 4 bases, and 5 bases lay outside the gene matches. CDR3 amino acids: CASSAGQTSGELFF. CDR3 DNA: TGTGCCAGCAGTGCGGGACAGACCTCCGGGGAGCTGTTTTTT.

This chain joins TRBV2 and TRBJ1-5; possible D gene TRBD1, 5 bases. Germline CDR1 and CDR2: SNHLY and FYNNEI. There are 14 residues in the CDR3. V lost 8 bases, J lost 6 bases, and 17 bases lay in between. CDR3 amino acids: CASSRDWGFQPQHF. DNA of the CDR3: TGTGCCAGCTCCCGGGACTGGGGGTTTCAGCCCCAGCATTTT.

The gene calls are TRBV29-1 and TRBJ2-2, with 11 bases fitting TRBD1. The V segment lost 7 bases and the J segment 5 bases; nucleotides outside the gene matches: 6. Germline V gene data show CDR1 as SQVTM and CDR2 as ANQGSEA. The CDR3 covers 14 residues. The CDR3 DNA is TGCAGCGCCGAGGACAGGGGGCGAACCGGGGAGCTGTTTTTT. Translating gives CSAEDRGRTGELFF.

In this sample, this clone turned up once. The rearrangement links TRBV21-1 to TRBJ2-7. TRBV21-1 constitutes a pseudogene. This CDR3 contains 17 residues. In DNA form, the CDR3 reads TGTGCCAGCAGCAAATTTTGTAGGGCAGAGAATTCCTACGAGCAGTACTTC. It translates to CASSKFCRAENSYEQYF.

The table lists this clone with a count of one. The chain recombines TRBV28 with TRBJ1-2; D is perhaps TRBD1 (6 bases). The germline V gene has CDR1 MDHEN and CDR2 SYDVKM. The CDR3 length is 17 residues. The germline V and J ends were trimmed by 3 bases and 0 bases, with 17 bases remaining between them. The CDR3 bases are TGTGCCAGCAGTTTCACAGGGAGGCTCCTCGCTAACTATGGCTACACCTTC. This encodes CASSFTGRLLANYGYTF.

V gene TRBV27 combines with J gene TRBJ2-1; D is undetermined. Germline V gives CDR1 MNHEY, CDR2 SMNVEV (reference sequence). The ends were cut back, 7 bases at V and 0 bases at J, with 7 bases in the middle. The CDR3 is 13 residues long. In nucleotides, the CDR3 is TGTGCCAGCAAGGGTAGCTCCTACAATGAGCAGTTCTTC. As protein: CASKGSSYNEQFF.

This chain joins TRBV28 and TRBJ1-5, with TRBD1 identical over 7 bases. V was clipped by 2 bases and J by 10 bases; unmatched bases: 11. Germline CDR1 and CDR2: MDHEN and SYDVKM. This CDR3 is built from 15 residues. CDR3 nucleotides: TGTGCCAGCAGTTTACTCCCCCGGACAGGTCCTCCCCAGCATTTT. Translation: CASSLLPRTGPPQHF.

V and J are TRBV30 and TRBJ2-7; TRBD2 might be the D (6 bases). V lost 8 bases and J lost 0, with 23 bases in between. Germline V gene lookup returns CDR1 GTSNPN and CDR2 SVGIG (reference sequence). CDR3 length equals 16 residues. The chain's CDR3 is CAMRYRGKMSSYEQYF. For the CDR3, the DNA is TGTGCCATGAGGTATCGGGGGAAAATGAGCTCCTACGAGCAGTACTTC.

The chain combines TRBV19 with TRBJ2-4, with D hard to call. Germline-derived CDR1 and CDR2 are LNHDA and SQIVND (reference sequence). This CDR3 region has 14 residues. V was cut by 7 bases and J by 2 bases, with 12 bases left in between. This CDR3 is CASNPKPSKNIQYF. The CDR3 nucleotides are TGTGCCAGTAATCCGAAACCCTCCAAAAACATTCAGTACTTC. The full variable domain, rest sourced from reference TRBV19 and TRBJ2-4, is DGGITQSPKYLFRKEGQNVTLSCEQNLNHDAMYWYRQDPGQGLRLIYYSQIVNDFQKGDIAEGYSVSREKKESFPLTVTSAQKNPTAFYLCASNPKPSKNIQYFGAGTRLSVL.

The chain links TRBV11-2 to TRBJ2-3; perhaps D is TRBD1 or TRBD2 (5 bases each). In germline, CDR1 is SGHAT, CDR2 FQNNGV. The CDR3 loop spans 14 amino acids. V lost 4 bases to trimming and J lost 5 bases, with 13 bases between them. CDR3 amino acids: CASSYTRGVDTQYF. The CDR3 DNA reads TGTGCCAGCAGCTATACCCGAGGGGTAGATACGCAGTATTTT.

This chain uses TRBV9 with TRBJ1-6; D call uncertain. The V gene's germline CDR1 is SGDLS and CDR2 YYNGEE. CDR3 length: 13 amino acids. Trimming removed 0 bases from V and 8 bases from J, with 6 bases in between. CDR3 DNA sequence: TGTGCCAGCAGCGTAGCCAGCGATTCACCCCTCCACTTT. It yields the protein CASSVASDSPLHF.

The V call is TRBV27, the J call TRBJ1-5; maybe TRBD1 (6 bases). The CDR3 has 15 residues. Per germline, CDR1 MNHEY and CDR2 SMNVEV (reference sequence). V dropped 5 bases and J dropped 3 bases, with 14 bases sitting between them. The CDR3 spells CASSKLTGSNQPQHF. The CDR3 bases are TGTGCCAGCAGTAAGCTAACAGGGTCCAATCAGCCCCAGCATTTT.

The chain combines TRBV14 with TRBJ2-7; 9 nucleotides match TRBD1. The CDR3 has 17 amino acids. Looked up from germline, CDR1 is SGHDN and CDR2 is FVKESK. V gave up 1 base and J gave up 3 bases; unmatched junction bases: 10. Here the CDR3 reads CASSQGGQGAGLYEQYF. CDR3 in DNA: TGTGCCAGCAGCCAAGGGGGACAGGGTGCGGGTCTCTACGAGCAGTACTTC.

The CDR3 DNA is TGTGCCAGCAGTCGACGGGGGTCGGACTATGGCTACACCTTC. It encodes CASSRRGSDYGYTF. The chain recombines TRBV11-2 with TRBJ1-2; perhaps TRBD1 as D (5 bases). The CDR3 length is 14 residues. V dropped 6 bases and J dropped 3 bases, with 14 bases sitting between them. Germline CDR1 is SGHAT and CDR2 is FQNNGV.

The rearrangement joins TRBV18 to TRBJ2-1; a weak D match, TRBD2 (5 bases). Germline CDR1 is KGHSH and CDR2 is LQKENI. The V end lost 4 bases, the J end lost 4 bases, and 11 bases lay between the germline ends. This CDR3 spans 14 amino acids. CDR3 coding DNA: TGTGCCAGCTCACGACTTAGCGAATACAATGAGCAGTTCTTC. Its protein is CASSRLSEYNEQFF.

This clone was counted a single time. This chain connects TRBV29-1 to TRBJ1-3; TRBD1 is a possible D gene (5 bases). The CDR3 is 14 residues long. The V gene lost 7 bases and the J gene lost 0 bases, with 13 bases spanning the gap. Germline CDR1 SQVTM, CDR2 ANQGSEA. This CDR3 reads CSGARDYSGNTIYF. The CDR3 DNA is TGCAGCGGAGCCCGGGACTACTCTGGAAACACCATATATTTT.

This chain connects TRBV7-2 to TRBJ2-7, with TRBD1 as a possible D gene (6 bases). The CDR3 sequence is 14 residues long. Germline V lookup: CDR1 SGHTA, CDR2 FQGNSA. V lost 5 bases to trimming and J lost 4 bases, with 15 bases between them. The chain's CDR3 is CASSPTGYGYEQYF. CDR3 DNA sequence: TGTGCCAGCAGCCCCACAGGGTATGGTTACGAGCAGTACTTC.

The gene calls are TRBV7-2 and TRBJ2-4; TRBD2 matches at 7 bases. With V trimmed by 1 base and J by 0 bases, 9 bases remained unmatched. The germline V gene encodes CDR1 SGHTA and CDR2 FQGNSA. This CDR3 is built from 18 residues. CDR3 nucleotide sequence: TGTGCCAGCAGCTTAGTACTAGCGACTATTATAGCCAAAAACATTCAGTACTTC. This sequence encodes CASSLVLATIIAKNIQYF. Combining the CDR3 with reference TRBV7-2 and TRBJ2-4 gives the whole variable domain GAGVSQSPSNKVTEKGKDVELRCDPISGHTALYWYRQSLGQGLEFLIYFQGNSAPDKSGLPSDRFSAERTGGSVSTLTIQRTQQEDSAVYLCASSLVLATIIAKNIQYFGAGTRLSVL.

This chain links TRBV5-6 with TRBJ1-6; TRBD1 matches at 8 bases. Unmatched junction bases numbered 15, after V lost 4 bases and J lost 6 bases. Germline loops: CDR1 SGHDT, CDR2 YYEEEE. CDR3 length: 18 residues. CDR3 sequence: CASSQNFFGQGGNSPLHF. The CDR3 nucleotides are TGTGCCAGCAGCCAGAATTTCTTCGGACAGGGCGGTAATTCACCCCTCCACTTT.

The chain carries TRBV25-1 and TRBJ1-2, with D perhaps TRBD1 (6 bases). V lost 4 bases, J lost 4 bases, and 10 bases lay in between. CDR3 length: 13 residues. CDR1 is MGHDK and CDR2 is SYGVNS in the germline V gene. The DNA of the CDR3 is TGTGCCAGCAGTGCCGGACAGCCCTATGGCTACACCTTC. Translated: CASSAGQPYGYTF.